The 16 T cell receptor beta chains in this list originate from one sample, sequenced in a study of blood T cells in healthy people across ages. A second PCR, run for about 7 to 11 cycles, used a sample-barcoded 5' primer plus a J-beta primer mix. Each CDR3 protein is one row after TCRdb ran MiXCR on the 5' RACE reads. The repertoire holds 1.5 million to 2 million distinct CDR3 sequences, about 50% seen once, with approximately 2.1% in the top ten. The sequenced sample consisted of blood. The source is a woman in her thirties or forties in good health.

This clonotype was detected a few times. As DNA, the CDR3 is TGCAGCGTTGCGGTTCTTAGGGATCGCAATGAGCAGTTCTTC. It encodes CSVAVLRDRNEQFF. V gene TRBV29-1 combines with J gene TRBJ2-1; D is ambiguous. The ends were cut back, 4 bases at V and 6 bases at J, with 16 bases in the middle. Germline loops: CDR1 SQVTM, CDR2 ANQGSEA. This CDR3 has 14 amino acids.

The J gene is TRBJ2-7, the V gene TRBV29-1; 10 bases line up with TRBD2. The CDR3 consists of 16 residues. The germline V gene has CDR1 SQVTM and CDR2 ANQGSEA. After removal of 4 bases from V and 0 bases from J, the junction contained 9 bases not matched to a gene. This chain's CDR3 is CSVADSGGSSSYEQYF. The CDR3 coding sequence is TGCAGCGTTGCGGATAGCGGGGGGTCGAGCTCCTACGAGCAGTACTTC.

The table lists this clonotype with a few counts. The chain employs TRBV6-5 and TRBJ2-7; TRBD1 matches at 11 bases. The CDR3 contains 17 residues. Germline CDR1 MNHEY, CDR2 SVGAGI. V was pared by 2 bases and J by 1 base, with 7 bases of the junction left unmatched. The CDR3 DNA is TGTGCCAGCAGTTACGTTGGGGGACAGGGGGATTCCTACGAGCAGTACTTC. Its translation is CASSYVGGQGDSYEQYF.

The sample holds a few counts of this clonotype. The chain employs TRBV6-1 and TRBJ2-7; TRBD2 matches at 14 bases. CDR3 length: 15 residues. Germline V gene lookup returns CDR1 MNHNS and CDR2 SASEGT. Trimming removed 6 bases from V and 4 bases from J; junction bases left unmatched: 5. This CDR3 is CASRRTSGGPYEQYF. For the CDR3, the DNA is TGTGCCAGCAGGCGGACTAGCGGGGGGCCATACGAGCAGTACTTC.

The chain couples TRBV7-2 to TRBJ2-3; TRBD1 might be the D (6 bases). Trimming shortened V by 7 bases and J by 2 bases, and 16 bases separated the two germline ends. There are 15 residues in the CDR3. Looked up from germline, CDR1 is SGHTA and CDR2 is FQGNSA. The CDR3 spells CASTTATGFTDTQYF. As DNA, the CDR3 is TGTGCCAGCACCACCGCGACAGGATTCACAGATACGCAGTATTTT.

V gene TRBV20-1 combines with J gene TRBJ1-1, with TRBD1 matching 10 bases. The length of the CDR3 is 14 residues. Looked up from germline, CDR1 is DFQATT and CDR2 is SNEGSKA (reference sequence). Trimming removed 5 bases from V and 5 bases from J; junction bases left unmatched: 8. DNA for the CDR3: TGCAGTGCTGGGAGACAGGGGGCGAGGACTGAAGCTTTCTTT. Translating gives CSAGRQGARTEAFF.

This sequence joins TRBV3-1 and TRBJ2-1; unclear D gene. Germline CDR1 reads LGHDT; CDR2 reads YNNKEL (reference sequence). This CDR3 region has 12 residues. The ends were cut back, 1 base at V and 9 bases at J, with 7 bases in the middle. Written as DNA, the CDR3 is TGTGCCAGCAGCCAAGTAGTGGCTGAGCAGTTCTTC. It translates to CASSQVVAEQFF.

The chain combines TRBV20-1 with TRBJ2-3, with D unresolved. This CDR3 comprises 11 residues. CDR1 DFQATT and CDR2 SNEGSKA come from the germline V gene (reference sequence). V shed 5 bases and J shed 10 bases, with 13 bases lying between them. Here the CDR3 reads CSAVAFGPQYF. CDR3 DNA sequence: TGCAGTGCTGTCGCCTTTGGTCCGCAGTATTTT.

This clonotype was seen a single time. J is TRBJ2-7 and V is TRBV18, with a tentative D call TRBD2 (5 bases). The last part of the DNA fits TRBJ2-5 better; the J call may be wrong. CDR1 and CDR2 from the germline V gene are KGHSH and LQKENI. This CDR3 has 13 amino acids. CDR3 bases: TGTGCCAGCTCAAGAAACGGAGGAGAGACCCAGTACTTC. Translation gives CASSRNGGETQYF.

The chain joins TRBV27 to TRBJ1-2; D is unresolved. CDR3 length: 13 amino acids. Trimming stripped 4 bases from V and 8 bases from J, with 14 bases between. Germline CDR1 MNHEY, CDR2 SMNVEV (reference sequence). The chain's CDR3 is CASSSNSYGGYTF. CDR3 in DNA: TGTGCCAGCAGTTCGAACTCATATGGGGGCTACACCTTC.

This chain links TRBV11-2 with TRBJ2-1; 16 bases align to TRBD2. The CDR3 is made up of 19 amino acids. After removal of 5 bases from V and 4 bases from J, the junction contained 11 bases not matched to a gene. CDR1 and CDR2 (germline): SGHAT, FQNNGV. CDR3 sequence (DNA): TGTGCCAGCAGCCATCCCGGGACTAGCGGGGGGGCGGGTTACAATGAGCAGTTCTTC. Translated, it gives CASSHPGTSGGAGYNEQFF.

This sequence joins TRBV3-1 and TRBJ2-6; 9 bases fit TRBD1. Per germline, CDR1 LGHDT and CDR2 YNNKEL (reference sequence). The V and J ends lost 2 bases and 3 bases, in that order; junction bases with no gene match: 5. CDR3 length: 17 residues. For the CDR3, the DNA is TGTGCCAGCAGCCAAACAGGGGGCGTTGGTGGGGCCAACGTCCTGACTTTC. Residues: CASSQTGGVGGANVLTF. The full variable domain, with the rest looked up from reference TRBV3-1 and TRBJ2-6, is DTAVSQTPKYLVTQMGNDKSIKCEQNLGHDTMYWYKQDSKKFLKIMFSYNNKELIINETVPNRFSPKSPDKAHLNLHINSLELGDSAVYFCASSQTGGVGGANVLTFGAGSRLTVL.

The V and J genes are TRBV6-5 and TRBJ2-1; D perhaps matches TRBD2 (6 bases). The germline CDR1 and CDR2 sequences are MNHEY and SVGAGI. CDR3 size: 13 residues. V was pared by 5 bases and J by 7 bases, with 12 bases between. CDR3 sequence: CASSRPRGNEQFF. DNA of the CDR3: TGTGCCAGCAGTAGACCGCGGGGAAATGAGCAGTTCTTC.

The CDR3 reads CASSSSIGDTQYF. CDR3 nucleotide sequence: TGTGCCAGCAGCTCTTCGATAGGAGATACGCAGTATTTT. The V call is TRBV11-2, the J call TRBJ2-3; no firm D call. The germline gives CDR1 SGHAT, CDR2 FQNNGV. V lost 4 bases and J lost 5, with 10 bases in between. This CDR3 region has 13 residues.

This clonotype was observed a handful of times. The chain links TRBV7-2 to TRBJ1-2; the D is unclear. The CDR3 sequence is 15 residues long. V was clipped by 1 base and J by 6 bases, with 15 bases between them. Germline CDR1 SGHTA, CDR2 FQGNSA. DNA of the CDR3: TGTGCCAGCAGCTTAGAGAGCTGGGCGCCCGATGGCTACACCTTC. This codes for CASSLESWAPDGYTF.

CDR3 sequence reads: CASSLEAGTSYNEQFF. CDR3 DNA: TGTGCCAGCAGCTTAGAGGCGGGCACTTCCTACAATGAGCAGTTCTTC. This sequence joins TRBV7-9 and TRBJ2-1, with a possible D match to TRBD2 (5 bases). The CDR3 extends over 16 amino acids. V was cut by 1 base and J by 1 base, with 11 bases left in between. CDR1 and CDR2 from the germline V gene are SEHNR and FQNEAQ (reference sequence).